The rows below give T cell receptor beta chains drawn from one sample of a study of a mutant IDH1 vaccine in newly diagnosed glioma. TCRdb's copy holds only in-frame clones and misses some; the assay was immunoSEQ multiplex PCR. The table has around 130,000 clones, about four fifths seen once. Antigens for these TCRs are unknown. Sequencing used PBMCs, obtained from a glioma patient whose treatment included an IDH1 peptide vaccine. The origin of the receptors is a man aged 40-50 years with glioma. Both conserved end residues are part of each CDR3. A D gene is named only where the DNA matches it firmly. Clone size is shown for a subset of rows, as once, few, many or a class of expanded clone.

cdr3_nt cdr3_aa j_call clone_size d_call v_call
TGTGCCAGCAGCCAAGATGTGGGGCTGATTGAAAAACTGTTTTTT CASSQDVGLIEKLFF TRBJ1-4 - - TRBV4-2
TGTGCCAGCAGCCTGACAGGGACCTCCTACAATGAGCAGTTCTTC CASSLTGTSYNEQFF TRBJ2-1 - TRBD1 TRBV11-2
TGTGCCAGCAGCTTGGACCGACTGAGCTACACCTTC CASSLDRLSYTF TRBJ1-2 - - TRBV11-2
TGTGCCAGCGGGCTGGGTCCGAATGAAAAACTGTTTTTT CASGLGPNEKLFF TRBJ1-4 once - TRBV6-1
TGCGCCAGCAGTGACCCTAAAGGACAGGGGAATCAGCCCCAGCATTTT CASSDPKGQGNQPQHF TRBJ1-5 few TRBD1 TRBV10-2
TGTGCCAGCAGTTTATCCGTTCGGACAGGGAAGCAGCCCCAGCATTTT CASSLSVRTGKQPQHF TRBJ1-5 - TRBD1 TRBV28
TGTGCCAGCAGCTTAGCGCTAGGTCTAGCTAGGGCAGATACGCAGTATTTT CASSLALGLARADTQYF TRBJ2-3 - - TRBV7-2
TGTGCCAGCAGTGAGGGTCTCTCGGGACGGCAGCCCCAGCATTTT CASSEGLSGRQPQHF TRBJ1-5 few - TRBV2
TGTGCCAGCAGTTTTGGACCGGGACAGAGAGCTTGGGATTCACCCCTCCACTTT CASSFGPGQRAWDSPLHF TRBJ1-6 - TRBD1 TRBV28
TGTGCCAGCAGCTACAACAGGGGGCGAGGAGAGCAGTACTTC CASSYNRGRGEQYF TRBJ2-7 - TRBD1 TRBV11-2
TGTGCCAGTAGTGTTACAGAATATCAGCCCCAGCATTTT CASSVTEYQPQHF TRBJ1-5 medium-sized - TRBV19